The clone carrying this T cell receptor (beta chain) was found a few times. The data stem from a study of patients and donors after allogeneic stem cell transplantation. V shed 3 bases and J shed 0 bases, with 14 bases lying between them. Per germline, CDR1 ENHRY and CDR2 SYGVKD. CDR3 length: 16 amino acids. TCRdb processed the RT-PCR reads anew with MiXCR; each CDR3 protein has one entry. This table holds around 200,000 distinct CDR3 sequences, around 40% found once. The sample consisted of blood, either unsorted or a sorted T cell fraction (not recorded which). This sequence joins TRBV10-3 and TRBJ1-1; D gene ambiguous. The receptor was isolated from a human donor who was either an allogeneic HSCT recipient or a stem cell or donor lymphocyte infusion donor (not recorded which). It is not recorded whose cells these are; they may come from a transplant donor. Written as DNA, the CDR3 is TGTGCCATCAGTGACAGGTCGATAACCATGAACACTGAAGCTTTCTTT. Encoded protein: CAISDRSITMNTEAFF.